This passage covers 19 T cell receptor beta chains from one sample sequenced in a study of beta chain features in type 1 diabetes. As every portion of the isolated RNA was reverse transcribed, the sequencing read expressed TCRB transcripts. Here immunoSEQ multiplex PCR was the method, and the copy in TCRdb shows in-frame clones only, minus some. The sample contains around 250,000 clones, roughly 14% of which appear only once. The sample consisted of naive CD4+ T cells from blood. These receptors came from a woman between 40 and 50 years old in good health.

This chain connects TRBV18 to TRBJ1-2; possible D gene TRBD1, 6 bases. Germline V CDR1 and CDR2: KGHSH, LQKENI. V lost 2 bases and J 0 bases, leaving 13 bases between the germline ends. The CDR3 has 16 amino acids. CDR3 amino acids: CASSPVVDSTNYGYTF. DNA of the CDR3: TGTGCCAGCTCACCAGTCGTGGACAGTACTAACTATGGCTACACCTTC. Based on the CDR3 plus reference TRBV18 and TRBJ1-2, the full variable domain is NAGVMQNPRHLVRRRGQEARLRCSPMKGHSHVYWYRQLPEEGLKFMVYLQKENIIDESGMPKERFSAEFPKEGPSILRIQQVVRGDSAAYFCASSPVVDSTNYGYTFGSGTRLTVV.

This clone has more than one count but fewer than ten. The CDR3 DNA sequence: TGCGCCAGCAGCCAAGTTTCGGGAAATGAGCAGTTCTTC. Translating gives CASSQVSGNEQFF. V usage is TRBV4-3 and J usage is TRBJ2-1, with D perhaps matching TRBD2 (5 bases). Between the trimmed V and J ends, which lost 1 base and 7 bases, there was a span of 8 bases. This CDR3 is built from 13 residues. CDR1 is LGHNA, CDR2 YSLEER, per germline.

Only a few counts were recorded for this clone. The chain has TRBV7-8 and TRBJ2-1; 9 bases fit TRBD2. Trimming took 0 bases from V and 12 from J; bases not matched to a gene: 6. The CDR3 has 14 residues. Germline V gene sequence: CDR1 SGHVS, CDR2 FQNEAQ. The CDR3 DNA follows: TGTGCCAGCAGCTTAGCCTCGGGACTAGCCGGGCAGTTCTTC. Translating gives CASSLASGLAGQFF. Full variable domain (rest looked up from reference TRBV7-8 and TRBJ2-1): GAGVSQSPRYKVAKRGQDVALRCDPISGHVSLFWYQQALGQGPEFLTYFQNEAQLDKSGLPSDRFFAERPEGSVSTLKIQRTQQEDSAVYLCASSLASGLAGQFFGPGTRLTVL.

In DNA, the CDR3 is TGCGCCAGCAGCTTGGAAGTCAGGGGGTCTGGAAACACCATATATTTT. Translated, it gives CASSLEVRGSGNTIYF. The chain recombines TRBV5-1 with TRBJ1-3; 7 positions match TRBD1. Per the germline V gene, CDR1 is SGHRS and CDR2 is YFSETQ. J lost 1 base, V lost 0 bases, and 4 bases had no gene match. This CDR3 is built from 16 residues.

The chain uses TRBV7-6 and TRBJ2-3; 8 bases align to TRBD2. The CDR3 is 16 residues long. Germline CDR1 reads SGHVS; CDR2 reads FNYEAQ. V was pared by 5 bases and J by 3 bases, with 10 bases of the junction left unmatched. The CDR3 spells CASSPTSVKSTDTQYF. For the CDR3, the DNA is TGTGCCAGCAGCCCGACTAGCGTAAAGAGTACAGATACGCAGTATTTT.

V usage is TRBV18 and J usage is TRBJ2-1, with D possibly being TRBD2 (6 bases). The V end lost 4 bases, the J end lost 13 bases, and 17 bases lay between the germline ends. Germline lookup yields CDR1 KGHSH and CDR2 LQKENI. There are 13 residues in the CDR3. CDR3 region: CASSRGIADGQFF. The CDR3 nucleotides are TGTGCCAGCTCACGGGGAATAGCGGACGGACAGTTCTTC.

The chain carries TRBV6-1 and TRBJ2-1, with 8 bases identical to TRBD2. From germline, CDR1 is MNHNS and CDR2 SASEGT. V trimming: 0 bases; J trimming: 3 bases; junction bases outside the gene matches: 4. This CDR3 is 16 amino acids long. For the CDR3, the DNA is TGTGCCAGCAGTGAAGCGCCTAGCGGGTACTACAATGAGCAGTTCTTC. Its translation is CASSEAPSGYYNEQFF.

The CDR3 DNA is TGTGCCAGCAGCGTGAGCCGGGACAGGGTCAAGGACGAGCAGTACTTC. This encodes CASSVSRDRVKDEQYF. V gene TRBV9 combines with J gene TRBJ2-7, with 9 bases fitting TRBD1. After removal of 2 bases from V and 5 bases from J, the junction contained 11 bases not matched to a gene. Germline values: CDR1 SGDLS, CDR2 YYNGEE. The CDR3 sequence is 16 residues long. Drawing the rest from reference TRBV9 and TRBJ2-7, the complete variable domain is DSGVTQTPKHLITATGQRVTLRCSPRSGDLSVYWYQQSLDQGLQFLIQYYNGEERAKGNILERFSAQQFPDLHSELNLSSLELGDSALYFCASSVSRDRVKDEQYFGPGTRLTVT.

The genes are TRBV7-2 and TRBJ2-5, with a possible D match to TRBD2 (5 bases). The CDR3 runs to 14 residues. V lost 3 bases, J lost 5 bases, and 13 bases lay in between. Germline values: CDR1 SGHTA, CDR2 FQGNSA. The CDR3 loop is CASSFRGRVETQYF. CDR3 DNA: TGTGCCAGCAGCTTCCGAGGGCGCGTGGAGACCCAGTACTTC. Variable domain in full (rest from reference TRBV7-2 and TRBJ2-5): GAGVSQSPSNKVTEKGKDVELRCDPISGHTALYWYRQSLGQGLEFLIYFQGNSAPDKSGLPSDRFSAERTGGSVSTLTIQRTQQEDSAVYLCASSFRGRVETQYFGPGTRLLVL.

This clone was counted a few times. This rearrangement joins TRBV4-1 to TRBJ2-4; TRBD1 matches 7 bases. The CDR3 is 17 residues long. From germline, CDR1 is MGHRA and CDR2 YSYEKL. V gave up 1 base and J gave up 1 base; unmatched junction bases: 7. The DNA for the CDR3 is TGCGCCAGCAGCCAAGGTTCGGCGACAGGGGCCAAAAACATTCAGTACTTC. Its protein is CASSQGSATGAKNIQYF.

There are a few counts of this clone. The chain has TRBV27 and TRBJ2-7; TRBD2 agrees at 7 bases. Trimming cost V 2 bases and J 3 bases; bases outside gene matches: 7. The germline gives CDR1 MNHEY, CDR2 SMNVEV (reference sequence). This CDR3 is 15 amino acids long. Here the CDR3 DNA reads TGTGCCAGCAGTTTAAGGCTAGCGGAGCTCTACGAGCAGTACTTC. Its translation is CASSLRLAELYEQYF.

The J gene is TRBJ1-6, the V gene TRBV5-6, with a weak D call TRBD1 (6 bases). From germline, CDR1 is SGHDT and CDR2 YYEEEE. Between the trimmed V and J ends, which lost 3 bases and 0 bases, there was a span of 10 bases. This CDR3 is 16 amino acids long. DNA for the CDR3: TGTGCCAGCAGCTCTACAGGGAGCTCCTATAATTCACCCCTCCACTTT. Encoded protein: CASSSTGSSYNSPLHF.

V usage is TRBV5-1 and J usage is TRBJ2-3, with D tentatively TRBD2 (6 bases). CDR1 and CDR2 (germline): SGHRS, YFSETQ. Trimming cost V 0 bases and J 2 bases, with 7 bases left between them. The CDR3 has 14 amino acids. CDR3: CASSLELATDTQYF. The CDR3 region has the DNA TGCGCCAGCAGCTTGGAACTAGCCACAGATACGCAGTATTTT.

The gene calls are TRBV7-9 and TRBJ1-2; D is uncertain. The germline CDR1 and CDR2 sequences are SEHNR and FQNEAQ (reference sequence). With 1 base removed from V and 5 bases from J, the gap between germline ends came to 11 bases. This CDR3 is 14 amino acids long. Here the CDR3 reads CASSLVSARYGYTF. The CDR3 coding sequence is TGTGCCAGCAGCTTAGTGTCTGCTCGGTATGGCTACACCTTC.

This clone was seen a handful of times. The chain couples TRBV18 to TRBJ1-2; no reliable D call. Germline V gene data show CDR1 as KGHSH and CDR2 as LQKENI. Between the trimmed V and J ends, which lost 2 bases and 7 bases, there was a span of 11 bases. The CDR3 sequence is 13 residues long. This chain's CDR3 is CASSPGQEGGYTF. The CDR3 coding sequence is TGTGCCAGCTCACCAGGGCAGGAAGGTGGCTACACCTTC. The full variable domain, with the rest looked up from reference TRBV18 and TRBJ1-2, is NAGVMQNPRHLVRRRGQEARLRCSPMKGHSHVYWYRQLPEEGLKFMVYLQKENIIDESGMPKERFSAEFPKEGPSILRIQQVVRGDSAAYFCASSPGQEGGYTFGSGTRLTVV.

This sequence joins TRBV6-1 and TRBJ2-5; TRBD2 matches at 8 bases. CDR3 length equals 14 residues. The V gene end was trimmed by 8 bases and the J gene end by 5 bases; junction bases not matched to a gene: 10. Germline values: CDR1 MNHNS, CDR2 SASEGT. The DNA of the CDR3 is TGTGCCAGCCGGTTGGGACTAGTGGGGGAGACCCAGTACTTC. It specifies CASRLGLVGETQYF.

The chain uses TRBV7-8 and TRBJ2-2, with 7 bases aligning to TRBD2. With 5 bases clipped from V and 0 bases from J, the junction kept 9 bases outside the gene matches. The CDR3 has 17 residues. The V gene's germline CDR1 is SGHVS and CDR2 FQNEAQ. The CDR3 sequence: CASSLSPGGPNTGELFF. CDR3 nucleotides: TGTGCCAGCAGCCTTTCACCGGGGGGACCGAACACCGGGGAGCTGTTTTTT.

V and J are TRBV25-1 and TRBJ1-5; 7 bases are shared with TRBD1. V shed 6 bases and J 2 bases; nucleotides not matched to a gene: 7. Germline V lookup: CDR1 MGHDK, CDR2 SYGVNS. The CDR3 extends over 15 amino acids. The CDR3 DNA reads TGTGCCAGCAGCGCCGCAGGGGGTCGCAATCAGCCCCAGCATTTT. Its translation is CASSAAGGRNQPQHF. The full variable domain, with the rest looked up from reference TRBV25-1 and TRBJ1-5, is EADIYQTPRYLVIGTGKKITLECSQTMGHDKMYWYQQDPGMELHLIHYSYGVNSTEKGDLSSESTVSRIRTEHFPLTLESARPSHTSQYLCASSAAGGRNQPQHFGDGTRLSIL.

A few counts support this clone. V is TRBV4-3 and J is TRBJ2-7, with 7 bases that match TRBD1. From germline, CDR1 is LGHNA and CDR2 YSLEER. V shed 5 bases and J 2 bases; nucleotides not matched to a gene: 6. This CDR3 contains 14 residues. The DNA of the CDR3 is TGCGCCAGCAGCTATACGGACAGGCCCTACGAGCAGTACTTC. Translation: CASSYTDRPYEQYF.